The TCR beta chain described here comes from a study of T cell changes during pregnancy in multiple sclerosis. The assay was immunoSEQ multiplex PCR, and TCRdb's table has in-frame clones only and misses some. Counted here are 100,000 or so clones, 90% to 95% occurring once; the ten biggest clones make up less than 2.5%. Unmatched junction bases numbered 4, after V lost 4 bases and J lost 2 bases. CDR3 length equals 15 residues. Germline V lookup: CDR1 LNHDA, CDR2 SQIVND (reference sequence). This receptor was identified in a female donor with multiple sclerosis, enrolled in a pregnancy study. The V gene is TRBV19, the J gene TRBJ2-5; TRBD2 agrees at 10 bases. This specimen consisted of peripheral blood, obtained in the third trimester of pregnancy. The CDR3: CASSRGLAEQETQYF. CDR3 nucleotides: TGTGCCAGTAGTAGAGGACTAGCGGAACAAGAGACCCAGTACTTC. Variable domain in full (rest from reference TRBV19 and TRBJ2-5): DGGITQSPKYLFRKEGQNVTLSCEQNLNHDAMYWYRQDPGQGLRLIYYSQIVNDFQKGDIAEGYSVSREKKESFPLTVTSAQKNPTAFYLCASSRGLAEQETQYFGPGTRLLVL.